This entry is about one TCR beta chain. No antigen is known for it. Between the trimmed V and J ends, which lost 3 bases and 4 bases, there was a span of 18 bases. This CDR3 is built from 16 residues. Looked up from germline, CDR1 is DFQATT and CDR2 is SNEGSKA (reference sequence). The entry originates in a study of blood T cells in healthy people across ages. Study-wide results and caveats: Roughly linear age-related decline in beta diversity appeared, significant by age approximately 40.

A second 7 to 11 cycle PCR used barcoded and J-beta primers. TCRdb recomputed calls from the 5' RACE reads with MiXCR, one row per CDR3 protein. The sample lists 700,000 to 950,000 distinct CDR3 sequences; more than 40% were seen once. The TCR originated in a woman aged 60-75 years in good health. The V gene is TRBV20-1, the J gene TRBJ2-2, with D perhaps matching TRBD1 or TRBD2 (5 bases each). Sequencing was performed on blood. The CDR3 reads CSASGTAGASTGELFF. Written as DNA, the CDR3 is TGCAGTGCTAGTGGGACCGCGGGCGCCTCCACCGGGGAGCTGTTTTTT.